Below are 8 T cell receptor beta chains sequenced from a single sample in a study of blood T cell repertoires in COVID-19. Libraries were prepared by immunoSEQ multiplex PCR; TCRdb keeps only in-frame clonotypes and omits some of them. The table has approximately 100,000 clones, more than 80% seen once. The sequencing sample was made of peripheral blood. These TCRs come from a woman between 55 and 75 years old with acute or convalescent COVID-19.

This clone was recorded only once. V and J are TRBV18 and TRBJ1-3; D unclear. This CDR3 has 15 amino acids. V lost 4 bases and J 0 bases, leaving 10 bases between the germline ends. Per germline, CDR1 KGHSH and CDR2 LQKENI. The CDR3 here is CASSQNSYSGNTIYF. The CDR3 DNA follows: TGTGCCAGCTCACAAAACAGTTACTCTGGAAACACCATATATTTT.

The CDR3 sequence: CASSLGDRTLEAFF. The DNA for the CDR3 is TGCGCCAGCAGCTTGGGGGACAGGACCCTAGAAGCTTTCTTT. The gene calls are TRBV5-1 and TRBJ1-1; 8 bases agree with TRBD1. This CDR3 has 14 residues. Germline values: CDR1 SGHRS, CDR2 YFSETQ. Losses at the gene ends were 0 bases for V and 8 bases for J; bases not matched to a gene: 6.

The chain joins TRBV10-2 to TRBJ2-1; a weak D match, TRBD2 (6 bases). This CDR3 comprises 16 residues. CDR1 WSHSY and CDR2 SAAADI come from the germline V gene. V lost 4 bases to trimming and J lost 9 bases, with 22 bases between them. CDR3 in DNA: TGCGCCAGCAGTGCCCCGGGGGTAGAAGGGATGGGTGAGCAGTTCTTC. Translated, it gives CASSAPGVEGMGEQFF.

The gene calls are TRBV7-2 and TRBJ1-2; D perhaps matches TRBD1 (5 bases). V shed 1 base and J shed 4 bases, with 13 bases lying between them. The CDR3 sequence is 15 residues long. In germline, CDR1 is SGHTA, CDR2 FQGNSA. The CDR3 sequence is CASSLDPGFLYGYTF. The CDR3 DNA reads TGTGCCAGCAGCTTAGATCCAGGGTTCCTCTATGGCTACACCTTC.

Only one count was recorded for this clone. The gene calls are TRBV7-3 and TRBJ2-3; D perhaps matches TRBD2 (6 bases). The length of the CDR3 is 16 residues. The V gene lost 4 bases and the J gene lost 2 bases, with 16 bases spanning the gap. CDR1 and CDR2 from the germline V gene are SGHTA and FQGTGA. The CDR3 is CASSSGARGVTDTQYF. The CDR3 DNA reads TGTGCCAGCAGCTCTGGGGCGCGGGGAGTCACAGATACGCAGTATTTT.

This chain uses TRBV28 with TRBJ2-3, with 9 bases that match TRBD2. The ends lost 6 bases at V and 2 bases at J; junction bases unmatched: 12. Germline CDR1 and CDR2: MDHEN and SYDVKM. This CDR3 region has 17 residues. DNA of the CDR3: TGTGCCAGCAGAGAGGGGGGGCTAGCGGGATACACAGATACGCAGTATTTT. Residues: CASREGGLAGYTDTQYF.

The V gene is TRBV9, the J gene TRBJ2-3, with D maybe TRBD2 (5 bases). This CDR3 is built from 16 residues. Trimming shortened V by 1 base and J by 0 bases, and 12 bases separated the two germline ends. Per the germline V gene, CDR1 is SGDLS and CDR2 is YYNGEE. CDR3 sequence reads: CASSVYHGGSTDTQYF. Here the CDR3 DNA reads TGTGCCAGCAGCGTATACCATGGCGGGAGCACAGATACGCAGTATTTT.

The CDR3 reads CASSKAGVAVDTEAFF. CDR3 bases: TGTGCCAGCTCAAAGGCAGGGGTGGCTGTGGACACTGAAGCTTTCTTT. The chain combines TRBV18 with TRBJ1-1; D might be TRBD1 (6 bases). In germline, CDR1 is KGHSH, CDR2 LQKENI. The CDR3 covers 16 residues. Trimming left V 5 bases short and J 3 bases short, with 19 bases between. Full variable domain (outside the CDR3, taken from reference TRBV18 and TRBJ1-1): NAGVMQNPRHLVRRRGQEARLRCSPMKGHSHVYWYRQLPEEGLKFMVYLQKENIIDESGMPKERFSAEFPKEGPSILRIQQVVRGDSAAYFCASSKAGVAVDTEAFFGQGTRLTVV.